The TCR beta chain under discussion was sequenced for a study of shared clonotypes between healthy human individuals. Broader study findings: When naive CD4 clonotypes were compared across a few donors, 4% to 6.5% were shared.

About this clone itself: The antigen is not known.

V lost 5 bases and J lost 1; bases outside the gene matches: 8. The germline V gene encodes CDR1 SGHTA and CDR2 FQGTGA. The CDR3 runs 16 residues. Assay runs were performed at deep level. The assay was immunoSEQ multiplex PCR, and TCRdb's table has in-frame clones only and misses some. The repertoire holds about 2,500,000 clones, with around nine tenths as singletons. The V call is TRBV7-3, the J call TRBJ2-3; TRBD2 aligns across 8 bases. The receptor was derived from a man between 18 and 35 years old in good health. Source material: naive CD4+ T cells sorted from blood. The subset here: CD45RA+ positively selected. The CDR3 region is CASSPLGRGGTDTQYF. In nucleotides, the CDR3 is TGTGCCAGCAGCCCCCTCGGGCGGGGGGGCACAGATACGCAGTATTTT.